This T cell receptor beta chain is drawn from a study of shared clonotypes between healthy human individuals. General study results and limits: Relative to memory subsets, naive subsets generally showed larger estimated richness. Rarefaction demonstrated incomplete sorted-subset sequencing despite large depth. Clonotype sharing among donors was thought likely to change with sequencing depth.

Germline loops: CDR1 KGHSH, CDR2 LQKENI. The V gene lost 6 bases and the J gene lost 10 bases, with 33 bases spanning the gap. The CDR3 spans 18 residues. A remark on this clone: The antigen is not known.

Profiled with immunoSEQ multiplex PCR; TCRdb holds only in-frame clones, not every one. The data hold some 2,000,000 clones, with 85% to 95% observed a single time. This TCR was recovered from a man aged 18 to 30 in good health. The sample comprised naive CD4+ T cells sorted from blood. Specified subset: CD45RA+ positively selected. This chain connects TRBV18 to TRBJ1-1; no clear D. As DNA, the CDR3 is TGTGCCAGCTCCCGGAATTTAGGGTCCAATCCCCTGTCCTTAGGAGCTTTCTTT. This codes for CASSRNLGSNPLSLGAFF. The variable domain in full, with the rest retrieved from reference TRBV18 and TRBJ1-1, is NAGVMQNPRHLVRRRGQEARLRCSPMKGHSHVYWYRQLPEEGLKFMVYLQKENIIDESGMPKERFSAEFPKEGPSILRIQQVVRGDSAAYFCASSRNLGSNPLSLGAFFGQGTRLTVV.